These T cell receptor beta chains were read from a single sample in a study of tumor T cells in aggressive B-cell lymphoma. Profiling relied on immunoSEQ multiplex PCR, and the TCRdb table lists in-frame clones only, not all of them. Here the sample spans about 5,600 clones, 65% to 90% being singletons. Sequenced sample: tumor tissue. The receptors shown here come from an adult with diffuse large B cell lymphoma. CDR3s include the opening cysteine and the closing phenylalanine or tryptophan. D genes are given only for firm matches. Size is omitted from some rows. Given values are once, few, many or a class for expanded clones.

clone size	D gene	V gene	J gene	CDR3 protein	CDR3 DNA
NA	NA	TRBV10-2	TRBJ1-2	CASSVKGAYGYTF	TGCGCCAGCAGTGTAAAAGGGGCCTATGGCTACACCTTC
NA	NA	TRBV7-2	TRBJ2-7	CASSLEGPSYEQYF	TGTGCCAGCAGCTTAGAGGGGCCCTCCTACGAGCAGTACTTC
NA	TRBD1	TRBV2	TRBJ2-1	CASTGTERYNEQFF	TGTGCCAGCACCGGGACAGAGCGATACAATGAGCAGTTCTTC
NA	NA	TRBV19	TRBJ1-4	CASRPGATDEKLFF	TGTGCCAGTAGGCCAGGGGCGACGGATGAAAAACTGTTTTTT
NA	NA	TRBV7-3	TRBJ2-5	CASSLNSQETQYF	TGTGCCAGCAGCTTAAACTCCCAAGAGACCCAGTACTTC
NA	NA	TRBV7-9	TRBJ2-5	CASSLGLRAETQYF	TGTGCCAGCAGCTTAGGGCTGAGGGCGGAGACCCAGTACTTC
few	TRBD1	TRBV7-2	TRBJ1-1	CASSPGGRTEAFF	TGTGCCAGCAGTCCAGGGGGTCGCACTGAAGCTTTCTTT
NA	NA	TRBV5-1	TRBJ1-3	CASSLASGGGRNTIYF	TGCGCCAGCAGCTTGGCTTCTGGGGGGGGCCGAAACACCATATATTTT
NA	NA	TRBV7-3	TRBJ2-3	CASSPVGGTDTQYF	TGTGCCAGCAGCCCCGTAGGGGGTACAGATACGCAGTATTTT
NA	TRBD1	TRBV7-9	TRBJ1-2	CASSLWDRGNYGYTF	TGTGCCAGCAGCTTATGGGACAGGGGGAACTATGGCTACACCTTC
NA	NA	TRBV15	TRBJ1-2	CATSRDPRSNYGYTF	TGTGCCACCAGCAGGGATCCGAGGAGTAACTATGGCTACACCTTC
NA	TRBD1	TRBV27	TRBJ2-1	CASKRDRAYNEQFF	TGTGCCAGCAAGCGGGACAGGGCGTACAATGAGCAGTTCTTC
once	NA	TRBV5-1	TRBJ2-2	CASRQETGELFF	TGCGCCAGCAGGCAAGAGACCGGGGAGCTGTTTTTT
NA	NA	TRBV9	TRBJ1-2	CASSVSGDFRGYTF	NA
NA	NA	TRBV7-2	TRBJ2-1	CASSASYRVSGAEQFF	TGTGCCAGCAGCGCGTCTTACAGGGTGTCCGGGGCCGAGCAGTTCTTC
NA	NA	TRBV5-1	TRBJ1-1	CASSLGFEGNTEAFF	TGCGCCAGCAGCTTGGGGTTTGAGGGGAACACTGAAGCTTTCTTT
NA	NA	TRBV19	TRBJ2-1	CASSIGTYVYNEQFF	TGTGCCAGTAGTATTGGGACTTACGTATACAATGAGCAGTTCTTC
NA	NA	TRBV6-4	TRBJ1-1	CASSETGTAGEAFF	TGTGCCAGCAGTGAGACCGGGACGGCAGGGGAGGCTTTCTTT
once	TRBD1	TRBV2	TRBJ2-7	CASSGQETYEQYF	TGTGCCAGCAGCGGACAGGAGACCTACGAGCAGTACTTC
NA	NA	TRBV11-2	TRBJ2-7	CASRLDYEQYF	TGTGCCAGCAGACTAGACTATGAGCAGTACTTC
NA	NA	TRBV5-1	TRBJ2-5	CASSLFGETQYF	TGCGCCAGCAGCTTATTCGGTGAGACCCAGTACTTC
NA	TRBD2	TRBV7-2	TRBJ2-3	CASSLGLADSTDTQYF	TGTGCCAGCAGCTTAGGACTAGCGGACAGCACAGATACGCAGTATTTT
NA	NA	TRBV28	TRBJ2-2	CASSFFWRGNTGELFF	TGTGCCAGCAGTTTTTTTTGGCGGGGGAACACCGGGGAGCTGTTTTTT
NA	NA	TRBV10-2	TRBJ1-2	CASSETGSGGYGYTF	TGCGCCAGCAGTGAGACAGGGAGTGGGGGCTATGGCTACACCTTC